This T cell receptor beta chain is drawn from a study of preoperative IRX-2 immunotherapy in early breast cancer. The CDR3 is 12 amino acids. CDR1 is KGHSY, CDR2 FQNENV, per germline. V dropped 2 bases and J dropped 11 bases, with 12 bases sitting between them. Treatment: preoperative locoregional IRX-2 cytokine immunotherapy. Libraries were prepared by immunoSEQ multiplex PCR; TCRdb keeps only in-frame clonotypes and omits some of them. The repertoire includes 35,000 to 45,000 clones, 80% to 90% of them detected once, and about 1.5% sits in the top ten. The rearrangement joins TRBV16 to TRBJ1-1; D unclear. Sequences were derived from lymph node tissue, sampled after IRX-2 immunotherapy. The clonotype originates from a human donor with breast cancer. The CDR3 region has the DNA TGTGCCAGCAGCCAAATCCCGCAGTGGGCTTTCTTT. Protein product: CASSQIPQWAFF.